Listed below are T cell receptor beta chains from one sample, sequenced in a study of blood T cell repertoires in COVID-19. Some clones are missing from TCRdb's copy, which holds only in-frame ones; the method was immunoSEQ multiplex PCR. The repertoire consists of roughly 150,000 clones, with 80% to 85% occurring once and the leading ten covering 11%. The sequencing sample was made of peripheral blood. These TCRs come from a man aged 65 to 79 with active or convalescent COVID-19. Both conserved end residues are part of each CDR3. The D gene is left open where the match is weak. Not all rows give a size; the values are once, few, many and, for expanded clones, a class.

TRBJ1-4,.,13,.,TRBV7-2,CASSFDMGEKLFF,TGTGCCAGCAGCTTTGACATGGGTGAAAAACTGTTTTTT
TRBJ1-2,TRBD1,15,.,TRBV28,CASSSTGGYFYGYTF,TGTGCCAGCAGTTCGACAGGGGGTTACTTCTATGGCTACACCTTC
TRBJ2-5,.,13,.,TRBV19,CASRRGIQETQYF,TGTGCCAGTAGGAGGGGGATTCAAGAGACCCAGTACTTC
TRBJ1-1,.,14,.,TRBV7-3,CASSLSGIGTEAFF,TGTGCCAGCAGCTTAAGCGGGATTGGAACTGAAGCTTTCTTT
TRBJ1-2,.,13,.,TRBV27,CASSYTQGYGYTF,TGTGCCAGCAGTTATACCCAGGGCTATGGCTACACCTTC
TRBJ1-5,.,13,few,TRBV18,CASSQQANQPQHF,TGTGCCAGCTCCCAGCAGGCTAATCAGCCCCAGCATTTT
TRBJ2-3,.,13,.,TRBV5-1,CASSLARGDTQYF,TGCGCCAGCAGCTTGGCCCGGGGAGATACGCAGTATTTT
TRBJ1-4,.,13,.,TRBV10-2,CASKDRLNEKLFF,TGCGCCAGCAAGGACAGATTAAATGAAAAACTGTTTTTT
TRBJ1-1,TRBD1,14,.,TRBV19,CASSIQGQDTEAFF,TGTGCCAGTAGTATCCAGGGACAGGACACTGAAGCTTTCTTT
TRBJ1-2,.,13,.,TRBV3-1/TRBV3-2,CASSQAAAEGYTF,TGTGCCAGCAGCCAAGCGGCGGCCGAGGGCTACACCTTC
TRBJ2-1,.,14,.,TRBV29-1,CSGQGSSSYNEQFF,TGCAGCGGTCAGGGGTCGAGTTCCTACAATGAGCAGTTCTTC
TRBJ2-2,TRBD2,15,.,TRBV19,CASTLWAGVVGELFF,TGTGCCAGTACTCTTTGGGCGGGAGTGGTCGGGGAGCTGTTTTTT
TRBJ2-7,TRBD2,15,.,TRBV4-1,CASSPMTSGRATQYF,TGCGCCAGCAGCCCAATGACTAGCGGGAGGGCCACGCAGTACTTC
TRBJ1-1,.,13,few,TRBV7-2,CASSLGLVTEAFF,TGTGCCAGCAGCTTAGGTCTAGTCACTGAAGCTTTCTTT
TRBJ1-2,TRBD1,13,.,TRBV10-2,CASSESGQWGYTF,TGCGCCAGCAGTGAGTCGGGACAGTGGGGCTACACCTTC
TRBJ2-5,.,14,once,TRBV6-1,CASSEYRQTGVQYF,TGTGCCAGCAGTGAGTACAGGCAAACGGGGGTCCAGTACTTC
TRBJ2-2,TRBD1,16,few,TRBV5-8,CASRRNRGSRTGELFF,TGTGCCAGCAGACGCAACAGGGGATCGCGGACCGGGGAGCTGTTTTTT